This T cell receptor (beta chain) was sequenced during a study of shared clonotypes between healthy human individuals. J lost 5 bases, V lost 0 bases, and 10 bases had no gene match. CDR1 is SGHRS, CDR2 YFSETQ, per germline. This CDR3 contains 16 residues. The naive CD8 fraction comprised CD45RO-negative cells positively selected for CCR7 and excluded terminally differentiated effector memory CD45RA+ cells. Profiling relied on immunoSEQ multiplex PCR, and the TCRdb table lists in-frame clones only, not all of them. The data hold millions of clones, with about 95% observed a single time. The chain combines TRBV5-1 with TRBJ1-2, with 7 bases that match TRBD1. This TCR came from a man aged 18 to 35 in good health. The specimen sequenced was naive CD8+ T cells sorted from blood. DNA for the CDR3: TGCGCCAGCAGCTTGGGCTCGGGACAGAGGTCTTATGGCTACACCTTC. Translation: CASSLGSGQRSYGYTF.